The 20 T cell receptor beta chains presented below share a single source sample, sequenced in a study of blood T cell repertoires in COVID-19. TCRdb keeps only in-frame clones here, not all; method: immunoSEQ multiplex PCR. The data show some 360,000 clones, 70% to 90% seen once. Source material: peripheral blood. These receptors originate from a woman in her sixties or seventies with COVID-19, enrolled during active disease.

The V gene is TRBV7-6, the J gene TRBJ1-4, with 7 bases aligning to TRBD1. Trimming cost V 6 bases and J 0 bases; bases outside gene matches: 4. Per germline, CDR1 SGHVS and CDR2 FNYEAQ. The CDR3 spans 15 residues. CDR3 protein: CASRSTGSTNEKLFF. The CDR3 coding sequence is TGTGCCAGCAGATCGACAGGGTCAACTAATGAAAAACTGTTTTTT.

V and J are TRBV9 and TRBJ1-3; maybe TRBD1 (6 bases). The germline V and J ends were trimmed by 3 bases and 0 bases, with 13 bases remaining between them. The germline V gene encodes CDR1 SGDLS and CDR2 YYNGEE. The CDR3 length is 16 residues. CDR3 amino acids: CASSAFGQSSGNTIYF. Here the CDR3 DNA reads TGTGCCAGCAGCGCGTTCGGACAGTCCTCTGGAAACACCATATATTTT.

The rearrangement links TRBV4-2 to TRBJ1-4; 7 bases align to TRBD1. CDR1 is LGHNA, CDR2 YNFKEQ, per germline. The CDR3 is 14 residues long. With V trimmed by 6 bases and J by 8 bases, 9 bases remained unmatched. The CDR3 DNA reads as TGTGCCAGCAGAGATACAGGGGTGAACGAAAAACTGTTTTTT. It is translated as CASRDTGVNEKLFF.

About this clone: Germline and junction disagree at one end, which may indicate a read error. CDR3 loop: CASSQESPSGARIF. CDR3 DNA: TGCGCCAGCAGCCAAGAGTCGCCTAGCGGGGCCCGTATCTTC. The rearrangement links TRBV4-1 to TRBJ2-1, with 9 bases identical to TRBD2. Looked up from germline, CDR1 is MGHRA and CDR2 is YSYEKL. The CDR3 spans 14 residues.

The chain has TRBV5-1 and TRBJ1-2; 8 bases map to TRBD1. Trimming at V came to 4 bases and at J to 6 bases, leaving 8 bases not matched to a gene. The CDR3 sequence is 14 residues long. Germline V gene sequence: CDR1 SGHRS, CDR2 YFSETQ. The CDR3 region has the DNA TGCGCCAGCAGCCAACGGACAGGGCAGGATGGCTACACCTTC. Protein sequence: CASSQRTGQDGYTF.

This chain joins TRBV7-9 and TRBJ2-7; TRBD1 might be the D (6 bases). V lost 2 bases to trimming and J lost 1 base, with 6 bases between them. CDR3 size: 13 residues. CDR1 and CDR2 (germline): SEHNR, FQNEAQ (reference sequence). CDR3 loop: CASSLRGSYEQYF. CDR3 DNA sequence: TGTGCCAGCAGCTTAAGGGGGTCCTACGAGCAGTACTTC. Full variable domain (rest looked up from reference TRBV7-9 and TRBJ2-7): DTGVSQNPRHKITKRGQNVTFRCDPISEHNRLYWYRQTLGQGPEFLTYFQNEAQLEKSRLLSDRFSAERPKGSFSTLEIQRTEQGDSAMYLCASSLRGSYEQYFGPGTRLTVT.

The chain couples TRBV18 to TRBJ2-6; tentative D call: TRBD2 (6 bases). The V end lost 5 bases, the J end lost 0 bases, and 8 bases lay between the germline ends. This CDR3 spans 15 amino acids. Per germline, CDR1 KGHSH and CDR2 LQKENI. The CDR3, as DNA: TGTGCCAGCTCAGCGGGACGCTCTGGGGCCAACGTCCTGACTTTC. Its translation: CASSAGRSGANVLTF. Drawing the rest from reference TRBV18 and TRBJ2-6, the complete variable domain is NAGVMQNPRHLVRRRGQEARLRCSPMKGHSHVYWYRQLPEEGLKFMVYLQKENIIDESGMPKERFSAEFPKEGPSILRIQQVVRGDSAAYFCASSAGRSGANVLTFGAGSRLTVL.

This clone came up a few times. The gene calls are TRBV7-2 and TRBJ2-7; TRBD1 matches at 7 bases. J was trimmed by 4 bases and V by 3 bases; bases with no gene match: 18. CDR3 length equals 18 residues. Germline V gene data show CDR1 as SGHTA and CDR2 as FQGNSA. CDR3 sequence reads: CASSFRRDSGPPAYEQYF. The CDR3 DNA sequence: TGTGCCAGCAGCTTTAGAAGGGACAGTGGGCCCCCCGCTTACGAGCAGTACTTC. The full variable domain, rest sourced from reference TRBV7-2 and TRBJ2-7, is GAGVSQSPSNKVTEKGKDVELRCDPISGHTALYWYRQSLGQGLEFLIYFQGNSAPDKSGLPSDRFSAERTGGSVSTLTIQRTQQEDSAVYLCASSFRRDSGPPAYEQYFGPGTRLTVT.

The J gene is TRBJ1-2, the V gene TRBV5-4, with a tentative D call TRBD1 (5 bases). Looked up from germline, CDR1 is SGHNT and CDR2 is YYREEE (reference sequence). The CDR3 is made up of 13 amino acids. V was clipped by 2 bases and J by 14 bases, with 19 bases between them. CDR3 residues: CASSFTRALLGTF. The CDR3 nucleotides are TGTGCCAGCAGCTTCACCAGGGCCCTCCTCGGTACCTTC.

V gene TRBV18 combines with J gene TRBJ2-7; TRBD2 matches at 9 bases. Germline loops: CDR1 KGHSH, CDR2 LQKENI. Trimming at V came to 0 bases and at J to 6 bases, leaving 9 bases not matched to a gene. The CDR3 has 16 amino acids. CDR3 amino acids: CASSPPFGTSSAEQYF. For the CDR3, the DNA is TGTGCCAGCTCACCACCATTTGGGACTAGCTCGGCCGAGCAGTACTTC.

V and J are TRBV7-8 and TRBJ2-3; tentatively, D is TRBD1 (6 bases). The length of the CDR3 is 12 residues. Trimming took off 5 bases at V and 6 bases at J, with 9 bases between the two ends. Per the germline V gene, CDR1 is SGHVS and CDR2 is FQNEAQ. CDR3 sequence: CASSPRGDTQYF. The CDR3 DNA follows: TGTGCCAGCAGCCCGAGGGGGGATACGCAGTATTTT. Looking up the rest from reference TRBV7-8 and TRBJ2-3 gives the full variable domain: GAGVSQSPRYKVAKRGQDVALRCDPISGHVSLFWYQQALGQGPEFLTYFQNEAQLDKSGLPSDRFFAERPEGSVSTLKIQRTQQEDSAVYLCASSPRGDTQYFGPGTRLTVL.

The rearrangement links TRBV30 to TRBJ1-6, with TRBD1 identical over 8 bases. The V and J ends lost 3 bases and 7 bases, in that order; junction bases with no gene match: 8. In germline, CDR1 is GTSNPN, CDR2 SVGIG (reference sequence). The CDR3 spans 15 residues. CDR3 loop: CAWSAPDRVNSPLHF. In DNA form, the CDR3 reads TGTGCCTGGAGCGCCCCGGACAGGGTGAATTCACCCCTCCACTTT.

The J gene is TRBJ2-7, the V gene TRBV19; 11 bases line up with TRBD1. With 5 bases clipped from V and 5 bases from J, the junction kept 8 bases outside the gene matches. The germline gives CDR1 LNHDA, CDR2 SQIVND (reference sequence). CDR3 length equals 15 residues. For the CDR3, the DNA is TGTGCCAGTAGTCCCCGTACGGGACAGGGGGACGAGCAGTACTTC. As protein: CASSPRTGQGDEQYF.

The chain has TRBV28 and TRBJ2-3; maybe TRBD1 (6 bases). The germline V gene encodes CDR1 MDHEN and CDR2 SYDVKM. V was pared by 2 bases and J by 0 bases, with 9 bases between. CDR3 length: 15 residues. CDR3 region: CASSLTDSSTDTQYF. The CDR3, as DNA: TGTGCCAGCAGTTTAACGGACAGTAGCACAGATACGCAGTATTTT.

This clone was recorded a few times. The chain employs TRBV5-1 and TRBJ1-4; D is unresolved. Germline CDR1 SGHRS, CDR2 YFSETQ. The V end lost 0 bases, the J end lost 0 bases, and 3 bases lay between the germline ends. The CDR3 covers 14 residues. CDR3 amino acids: CASSLAATNEKLFF. CDR3 sequence (DNA): TGCGCCAGCAGCTTGGCCGCAACTAATGAAAAACTGTTTTTT.

The chain uses TRBV7-8 and TRBJ1-4; D unresolved. Germline CDR1 is SGHVS and CDR2 is FQNEAQ. The CDR3 runs 15 residues. V was clipped by 0 bases and J by 2 bases, with 7 bases between them. The CDR3, as DNA: TGTGCCAGCAGCTTAGCCCGACTGACTAATGAAAAACTGTTTTTT. Translated: CASSLARLTNEKLFF.

In regard to this clone: The junction does not match germline at one end; this may be a read error. The rearrangement uses TRBV19 and TRBJ2-2; 8 nucleotides align to TRBD2. The CDR3 runs 15 residues. CDR1 LNHDA and CDR2 SQIVND come from the germline V gene (reference sequence). The CDR3 spells CASSIGRANAGELFF. The DNA of the CDR3 is TGTGCCAGTAGTATCGGGAGGGCGAACGCCGGGGAGCTGTTTTTT.

The chain has TRBV19 and TRBJ2-7; a possible D gene is TRBD2 (5 bases). The CDR3 covers 13 residues. With 2 bases removed from V and 5 bases from J, the gap between germline ends came to 10 bases. The germline V gene encodes CDR1 LNHDA and CDR2 SQIVND (reference sequence). DNA of the CDR3: TGTGCCAGTAGTATATCCCACGGGAACGAGCAGTACTTC. Protein sequence: CASSISHGNEQYF.

The sample holds one count of this clone. This chain connects TRBV9 to TRBJ2-3, with TRBD1 identical over 7 bases. Trimming cost V 2 bases and J 2 bases; bases outside gene matches: 2. Per the germline V gene, CDR1 is SGDLS and CDR2 is YYNGEE. The CDR3 totals 14 residues. The CDR3 sequence: CASSVGQPTDTQYF. In DNA, the CDR3 is TGTGCCAGCAGCGTGGGACAGCCCACAGATACGCAGTATTTT.

This sequence joins TRBV7-9 and TRBJ1-6; 9 bases are shared with TRBD1. The CDR3 runs 15 residues. Germline assignment: CDR1 SEHNR and CDR2 FQNEAQ (reference sequence). Trimming took 3 bases from V and 9 from J; bases not matched to a gene: 6. CDR3 protein: CASSLATGGGSPLHF. The CDR3 DNA reads TGTGCCAGCAGCTTGGCGACAGGGGGGGGTTCACCCCTCCACTTT.